The rows below give T cell receptor beta chains drawn from one sample of a study of T cell responses to AZD1222 COVID-19 vaccine. This table comes from immunoSEQ multiplex PCR, and its TCRdb copy is limited to in-frame clones, with some not included. The sample includes about 180,000 clones, just over 85% of them seen just once. Sequencing was performed on peripheral blood, taken on day 0 of AZD1222 vaccination. These receptors all come from an adult in good health. The CDR3 runs from the conserved cysteine through the conserved F or W. A D gene is named only where the DNA matches it firmly. Some rows have no size entry. The others give once, few or many, or a class for an expanded clone.

TRBJ2-5 | TRBV9 | 16 | TRBD1 | . | TGTGCCAGCAGCGCCGCGCCTAACAGGGGAAAAGAGACCCAGTACTTC | CASSAAPNRGKETQYF
TRBJ2-2 | TRBV11-2 | 13 | . | few | TGTGCCAGCAGCTTAGATGGACCCGGGGAGCTGTTTTTT | CASSLDGPGELFF
TRBJ1-1 | TRBV7-8 | 15 | TRBD1 | few | TGTGCCAGCAGCTCTCGACAGGGGGACGGAACTGAAGCTTTCTTT | CASSSRQGDGTEAFF
TRBJ2-3 | TRBV29-1 | 14 | TRBD1 | . | TGCAGCGTTGAAGCAGGGGGCTTAGCAGATACGCAGTATTTT | CSVEAGGLADTQYF
TRBJ1-2 | TRBV6-5 | 14 | . | . | TGTGCCAGCAGTCCCGTCGCAGGAGCGTATGGCTACACCTTC | CASSPVAGAYGYTF
TRBJ1-6 | TRBV27 | 13 | TRBD1 | . | TGTGCCAGCAGGGGACAGGGCAGGGCACCCCTCCACTTT | CASRGQGRAPLHF
TRBJ1-5 | TRBV9 | 15 | . | once | TGTGCCAGCAGCGTACGCGGGCTCGGGGATCAGCCCCAGCATTTT | CASSVRGLGDQPQHF
TRBJ1-1 | TRBV6-6 | 13 | TRBD1 | . | TGTGCCAGCAGACCACAGGGGGCCAATGAAGCTTTCTTT | CASRPQGANEAFF
TRBJ2-7 | TRBV5-6 | 15 | TRBD1 | . | TGTGCCAGCAGCCCCGTGGGACAGGGACCCTACGAGCAGTACTTC | CASSPVGQGPYEQYF
TRBJ2-1 | TRBV7-7 | 14 | . | once | TGTGCTAGCAGCTTAGCGGGACAGTTCTCGGAGCAGTTCTTC | CASSLAGQFSEQFF
TRBJ2-7 | TRBV5-1 | 15 | TRBD1 | . | TGCGCCAGCAGCCTCGGGACAGGGGGGTCCTACGAGCAGTACTTC | CASSLGTGGSYEQYF
TRBJ2-2 | TRBV5-1 | 14 | . | . | TGCGCCAGCAGCCCTGCACCGAACACCGGGGAGCTGTTTTTT | CASSPAPNTGELFF
TRBJ1-1 | TRBV29-1 | 13 | . | . | TGCAGCGTCCGAAGGGGACTGGACACTGAAGCTTTCTTT | CSVRRGLDTEAFF
TRBJ1-5 | TRBV10-3 | 14 | . | . | TGTGCCATCAGTGGAGGGTCGGGGGACCAGCCCCAGCATTTT | CAISGGSGDQPQHF
TRBJ1-5 | TRBV20-1 | 13 | . | . | TGCAGTGCTGGTGGGAAGAGCAATCAGCCCCAGCATTTT | CSAGGKSNQPQHF
TRBJ1-1 | TRBV2 | 12 | . | . | TGTGCCAGCAGTGCAACACACGTTGGAGCTTTCTTT | CASSATHVGAFF
TRBJ2-1 | TRBV7-8 | 15 | TRBD2 | . | TGTGCCAGCAGCTTAGTAGCTAGCGGGAGAAATGAGCAGTTCTTC | CASSLVASGRNEQFF
TRBJ1-5 | TRBV6-1 | 18 | TRBD1 | . | TGTGCCAGCAGTGAATACCGGGACAGGGGGTGGCACAGTCAGCCCCAGCATTTT | CASSEYRDRGWHSQPQHF
TRBJ1-3 | TRBV3-1/TRBV3-2 | 14 | . | . | TGTGCCAGCAGCCCGACAGCAGATGGAAACACCATATATTTT | CASSPTADGNTIYF
TRBJ2-5 | TRBV5-4 | 13 | . | . | TGTGCCAGCAGCTTGGGGGGAGAAGAGACCCAGTACTTC | CASSLGGEETQYF
TRBJ2-1 | TRBV6-6 | 16 | TRBD2 | . | TGTGCCAGCAGTAATGAGGCTAGCGGGAGTATAAATGAGCAGTTCTTC | CASSNEASGSINEQFF
TRBJ2-1 | TRBV19 | 14 | . | . | TGTGCCAGTAATGGGGGGGCCAACTACAATGAGCAGTTCTTC | CASNGGANYNEQFF
TRBJ1-1 | TRBV6-1 | 13 | . | . | TGTGCCAGCAGTGACAGGCGGAACACTGAAGCTTTCTTT | CASSDRRNTEAFF
TRBJ1-2 | TRBV5-5 | 16 | . | . | TGTGCCAGCAGCTTGGATGGCGGGGGGGCAGGCTATGGCTACACCTTC | CASSLDGGGAGYGYTF
TRBJ2-6 | TRBV7-9 | 19 | . | . | TGTGCCAGCAGCTTGACCCCCCAGGGTGGGGTCTCTGGGGCCAACGTCCTGACTTTC | CASSLTPQGGVSGANVLTF
TRBJ1-2 | TRBV4-1 | 18 | . | . | TGCGCCAGCAGCCCAGGACTGAGACAGTCGTTATCCAACTATGGCTACACCTTC | CASSPGLRQSLSNYGYTF
TRBJ2-7 | TRBV12-3/TRBV12-4 | 11 | . | . | TGTGCCAGCGGTCCCTCCTACGAGCAGTACTTC | CASGPSYEQYF
TRBJ2-3 | TRBV7-8 | 11 | . | . | TGTGCCAGCAGCTTAAGGGATACGCAGTATTTT | CASSLRDTQYF
TRBJ1-5 | TRBV10-1 | 14 | . | . | TGCGCCAGCAGTGAGTCCGGGATCAATCAGCCCCAGCATTTT | CASSESGINQPQHF
TRBJ1-2 | TRBV3-1/TRBV3-2 | 13 | . | . | TGTGCCAGCAGCCAAGCCAGGGGAGGCGGCTACACCTTC | CASSQARGGGYTF
TRBJ1-1 | TRBV2 | 15 | . | few | TGTGCCAGCAGTGAAGAGGCAGGCATGAACACTGAAGCTTTCTTT | CASSEEAGMNTEAFF
TRBJ1-2 | TRBV30 | 13 | . | once | TGTGCCTGGAAACCCAGGGGCGGATATGGCTACACCTTC | CAWKPRGGYGYTF
TRBJ1-2 | TRBV5-5 | 12 | . | . | TGTGCCAGCAGCCACAGGAACTATGGCTACACCTTC | CASSHRNYGYTF
TRBJ1-1 | TRBV7-9 | 13 | . | few | TGTGCCAGCAGCGCCAGCTATCAAACTGAAGCTTTCTTT | CASSASYQTEAFF
TRBJ2-7 | TRBV19 | 13 | TRBD1 | . | TGTGCCAGTAGTATAGAGTACAGGGGCGAGCAGTACTTC | CASSIEYRGEQYF
TRBJ2-7 | TRBV25-1 | 16 | . | . | TGTGCCAGCAGTCTTATAGGGGGGGAGAGCTCCTACGAGCAGTACTTC | CASSLIGGESSYEQYF
TRBJ1-5 | TRBV6-5 | 14 | . | . | TGTGCCAGCAGTTACCGCGAGGGGCAGCAGCCCCAGCATTTT | CASSYREGQQPQHF
TRBJ1-1 | TRBV6-1 | 13 | . | . | TGTGCCAGCAGTGAAGCTGGTTCGACTGAAGCTTTCTTT | CASSEAGSTEAFF
TRBJ2-7 | TRBV7-9 | 16 | TRBD1 | . | TGTGCCAGCACCGGGACAGGGGGGGAGGACGGCTACGAGCAGTACTTC | CASTGTGGEDGYEQYF
TRBJ1-4 | TRBV7-9 | 14 | . | once | TGTGCCAGCAGCTCAGCAGCAACTAATGAAAAACTGTTTTTT | CASSSAATNEKLFF
TRBJ2-5 | TRBV24-1 | 13 | . | . | TGTGCCACCAGTGAAGGCGGTGGGAGGACCCAGTACTTC | CATSEGGGRTQYF
TRBJ2-7 | TRBV5-4 | 13 | . | . | TGTGCCAGCAACCAACAGGGCACCTACGAGCAGTACTTC | CASNQQGTYEQYF
TRBJ1-3 | TRBV28 | 16 | . | few | TGTGCCAGCAGTTTGGGGGTGGGATGGTCGGGAAACACCATATATTTT | CASSLGVGWSGNTIYF
TRBJ2-7 | TRBV5-1 | 15 | TRBD1 | . | TGCGCCAGCAGCCCGGGGGACAGGGGATCCTACGAGCAGTACTTC | CASSPGDRGSYEQYF
TRBJ2-1 | TRBV3-1/TRBV3-2 | 18 | TRBD2 | . | TGTGCCAGCAGCCAATTGGGGACTAGCGGATTTCAACCCAATGAGCAGTTCTTC | CASSQLGTSGFQPNEQFF
TRBJ2-5 | TRBV18 | 16 | TRBD2 | . | TGTGCCAGCTCACCACCGGCTAGCGGGAGGCTGGAGACCCAGTACTTC | CASSPPASGRLETQYF
TRBJ1-2 | TRBV6-5 | 14 | . | . | TGTGCCAGCAGTTTGGAGGGCGTAGCGGGGGGCTACACCTTC | CASSLEGVAGGYTF
TRBJ2-7 | TRBV10-3 | 13 | . | . | TGTGCCATCAGGGCTGACAGATTGAACGAGCAGTACTTC | CAIRADRLNEQYF
TRBJ1-5 | TRBV24-1 | 19 | . | once | TGTGCCACCAGTGATTTGTCCAGGGGACTGATGTATAGCAATCAGCCCCAGCATTTT | CATSDLSRGLMYSNQPQHF
TRBJ2-1 | TRBV12-2 | 15 | . | . | TGTGCAAGTCGCTTCACGGACTTAGATCAACATGAGCAGTTCTTC | CASRFTDLDQHEQFF
TRBJ2-3 | TRBV9 | 16 | TRBD2 | . | TGTGCCAGCAGCTCAGGTCCCGGGGGGGCAGGAAATACGCAGTATTTT | CASSSGPGGAGNTQYF